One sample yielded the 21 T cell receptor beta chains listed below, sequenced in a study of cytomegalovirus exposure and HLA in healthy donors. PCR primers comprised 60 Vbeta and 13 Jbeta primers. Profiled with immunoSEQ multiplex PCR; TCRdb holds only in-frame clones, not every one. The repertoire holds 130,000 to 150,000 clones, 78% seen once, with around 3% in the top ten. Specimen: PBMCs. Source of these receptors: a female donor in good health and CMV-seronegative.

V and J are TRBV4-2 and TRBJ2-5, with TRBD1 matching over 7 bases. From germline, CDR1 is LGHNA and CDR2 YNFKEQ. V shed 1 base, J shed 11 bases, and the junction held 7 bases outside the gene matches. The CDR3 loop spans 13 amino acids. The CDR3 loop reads CASSQVEDREQYF. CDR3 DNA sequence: TGTGCCAGCAGCCAAGTGGAAGACAGGGAGCAGTACTTC.

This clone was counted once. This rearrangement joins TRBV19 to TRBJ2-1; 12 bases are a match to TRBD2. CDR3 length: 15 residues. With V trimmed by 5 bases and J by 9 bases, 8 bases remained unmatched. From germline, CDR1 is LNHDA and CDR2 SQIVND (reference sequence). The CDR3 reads CASSVLAGGPSEQFF. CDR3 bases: TGTGCCAGTAGTGTGCTAGCGGGGGGGCCCAGTGAGCAGTTCTTC.

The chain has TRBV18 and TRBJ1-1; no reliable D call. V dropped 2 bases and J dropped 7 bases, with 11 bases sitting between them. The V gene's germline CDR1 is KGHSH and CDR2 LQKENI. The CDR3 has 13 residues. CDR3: CASSPGHRSEAFF. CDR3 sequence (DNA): TGTGCCAGCTCACCAGGGCACCGAAGTGAAGCTTTCTTT.

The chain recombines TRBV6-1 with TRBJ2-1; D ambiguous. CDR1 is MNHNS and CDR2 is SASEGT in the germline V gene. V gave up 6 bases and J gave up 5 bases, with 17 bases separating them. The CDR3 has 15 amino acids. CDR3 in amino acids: CASRGPRIEDNEQFF. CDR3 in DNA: TGTGCCAGCAGGGGTCCCCGGATAGAGGACAATGAGCAGTTCTTC.

The CDR3 sequence: CASSQLPGQDLYEQYF. The CDR3 nucleotides read TGTGCCAGCAGCCAACTCCCGGGACAGGATCTCTACGAGCAGTACTTC. The chain carries TRBV14 and TRBJ2-7; 8 nucleotides agree with TRBD1. From germline, CDR1 is SGHDN and CDR2 FVKESK. The CDR3 is 16 residues long. Trimming removed 2 bases from V and 3 bases from J; junction bases left unmatched: 9. The full variable domain, in which reference TRBV14 and TRBJ2-7 provide the parts outside the CDR3, is EAGVTQFPSHSVIEKGQTVTLRCDPISGHDNLYWYRRVMGKEIKFLLHFVKESKQDESGMPNNRFLAERTGGTYSTLKVQPAELEDSGVYFCASSQLPGQDLYEQYFGPGTRLTVT.

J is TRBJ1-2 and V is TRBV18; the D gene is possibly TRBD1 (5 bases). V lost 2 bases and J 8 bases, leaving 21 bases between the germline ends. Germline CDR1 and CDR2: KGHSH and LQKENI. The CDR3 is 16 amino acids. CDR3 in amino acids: CASSPDWGRATGGYTF. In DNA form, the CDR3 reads TGTGCCAGCTCACCAGACTGGGGCAGGGCGACCGGCGGCTACACCTTC.

Here the CDR3 DNA reads TGTGCCAGCAGCTTGGCCAGGGCAGGGTGGAACACTGAAGCTTTCTTT. Translated: CASSLARAGWNTEAFF. This chain connects TRBV5-4 to TRBJ1-1; TRBD1 is a possible D gene (5 bases). Germline V gives CDR1 SGHNT, CDR2 YYREEE (reference sequence). The CDR3 runs 16 residues. V was clipped by 0 bases and J by 1 base, with 13 bases between them.

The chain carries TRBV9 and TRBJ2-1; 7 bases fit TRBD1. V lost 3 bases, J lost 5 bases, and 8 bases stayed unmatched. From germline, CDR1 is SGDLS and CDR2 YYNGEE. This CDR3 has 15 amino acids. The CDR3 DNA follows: TGTGCCAGCAGCGAACCAGGACAGGCGGACAATGAGCAGTTCTTC. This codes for CASSEPGQADNEQFF.

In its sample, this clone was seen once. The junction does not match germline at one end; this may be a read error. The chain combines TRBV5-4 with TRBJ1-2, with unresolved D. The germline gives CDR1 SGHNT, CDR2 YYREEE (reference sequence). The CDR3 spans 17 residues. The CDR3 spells CASSLGMRRMQYYGYPF. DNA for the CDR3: TGTGCCAGCAGCTTGGGGATGAGAAGGATGCAATACTATGGCTACCCCTTC.

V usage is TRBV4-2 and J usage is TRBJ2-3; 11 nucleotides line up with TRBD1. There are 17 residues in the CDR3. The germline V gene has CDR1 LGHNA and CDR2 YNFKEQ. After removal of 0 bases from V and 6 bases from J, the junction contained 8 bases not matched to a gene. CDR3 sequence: CASSQEPGQGDFDTQYF. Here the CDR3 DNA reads TGTGCCAGCAGCCAAGAGCCGGGACAGGGGGATTTTGATACGCAGTATTTT.

CDR3 nucleotide sequence: TGTGCCAGCAGCGTAGAGTCGCAGGGTATACCCCTTCATGGCTACACCTTC. The encoded protein is CASSVESQGIPLHGYTF. The J gene is TRBJ1-2, the V gene TRBV9; a weak D match, TRBD1 (5 bases). Germline assignment: CDR1 SGDLS and CDR2 YYNGEE. The V gene lost 0 bases and the J gene lost 6 bases, with 21 bases spanning the gap. The CDR3 spans 17 residues.

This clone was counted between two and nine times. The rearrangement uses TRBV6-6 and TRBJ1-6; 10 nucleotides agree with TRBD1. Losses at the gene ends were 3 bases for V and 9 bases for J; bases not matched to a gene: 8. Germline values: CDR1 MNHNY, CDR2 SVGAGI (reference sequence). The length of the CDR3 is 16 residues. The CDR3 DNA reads TGTGCCAGCAGTTATGGGGGGGGGACAGGGGCTTCACCCCTCCACTTT. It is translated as CASSYGGGTGASPLHF.

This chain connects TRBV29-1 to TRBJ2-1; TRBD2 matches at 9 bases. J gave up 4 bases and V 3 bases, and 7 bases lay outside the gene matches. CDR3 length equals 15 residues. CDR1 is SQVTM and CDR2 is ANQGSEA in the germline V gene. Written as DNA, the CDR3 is TGCAGCGTTGACATCGCGGGACTAGCTTACAATGAGCAGTTCTTC. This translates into CSVDIAGLAYNEQFF.

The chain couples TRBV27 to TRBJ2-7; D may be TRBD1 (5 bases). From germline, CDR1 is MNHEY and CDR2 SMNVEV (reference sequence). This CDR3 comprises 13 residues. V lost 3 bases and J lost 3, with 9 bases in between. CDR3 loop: CASSLRQNYEQYF. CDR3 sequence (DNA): TGTGCCAGCAGTTTGAGACAGAACTACGAGCAGTACTTC.

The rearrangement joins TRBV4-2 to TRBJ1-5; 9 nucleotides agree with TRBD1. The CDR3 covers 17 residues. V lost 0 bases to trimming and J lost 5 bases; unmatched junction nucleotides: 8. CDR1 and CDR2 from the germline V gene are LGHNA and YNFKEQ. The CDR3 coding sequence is TGTGCCAGCAGCCAAGATCCCGGGACAGGGACACATCAGCCCCAGCATTTT. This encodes CASSQDPGTGTHQPQHF.

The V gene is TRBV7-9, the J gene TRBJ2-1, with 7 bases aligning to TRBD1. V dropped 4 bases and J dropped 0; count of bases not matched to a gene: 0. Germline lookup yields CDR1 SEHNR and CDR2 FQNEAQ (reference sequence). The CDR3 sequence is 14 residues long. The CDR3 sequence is CASSYRGSYNEQFF. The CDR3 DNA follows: TGTGCCAGCAGCTACAGGGGCTCCTACAATGAGCAGTTCTTC.

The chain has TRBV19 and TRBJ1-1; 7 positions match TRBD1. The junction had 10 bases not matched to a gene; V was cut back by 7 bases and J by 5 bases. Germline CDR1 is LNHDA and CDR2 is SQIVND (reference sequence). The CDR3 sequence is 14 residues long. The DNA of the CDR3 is TGTGCCAGTATCCAACAGGGGTTTAAGACTGAAGCTTTCTTT. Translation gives CASIQQGFKTEAFF.

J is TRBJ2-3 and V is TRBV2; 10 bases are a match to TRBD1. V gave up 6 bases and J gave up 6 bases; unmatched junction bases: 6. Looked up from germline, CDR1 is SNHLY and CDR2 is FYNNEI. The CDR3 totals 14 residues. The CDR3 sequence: CASSQDRGADTQYF. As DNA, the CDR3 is TGTGCCAGCAGCCAGGACAGGGGGGCGGATACGCAGTATTTT.

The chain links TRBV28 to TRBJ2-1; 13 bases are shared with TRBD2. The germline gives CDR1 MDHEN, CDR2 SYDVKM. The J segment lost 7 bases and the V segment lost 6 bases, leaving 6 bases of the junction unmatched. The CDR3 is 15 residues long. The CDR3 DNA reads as TGTGCCAGCAGGCTACTAGCGGGAGGGCGAAATGAGCAGTTCTTC. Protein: CASRLLAGGRNEQFF.

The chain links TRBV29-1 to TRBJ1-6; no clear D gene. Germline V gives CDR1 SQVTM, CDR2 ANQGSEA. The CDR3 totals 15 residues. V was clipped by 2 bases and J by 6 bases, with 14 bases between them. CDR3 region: CSVERVGSFNSPLHF. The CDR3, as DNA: TGCAGCGTTGAACGGGTGGGGAGTTTTAATTCACCCCTCCACTTT.

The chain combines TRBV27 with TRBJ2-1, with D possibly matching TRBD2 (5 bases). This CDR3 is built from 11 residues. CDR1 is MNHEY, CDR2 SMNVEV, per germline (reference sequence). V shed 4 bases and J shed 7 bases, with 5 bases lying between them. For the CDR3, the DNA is TGTGCCAGCAGTTCGGGGAATGAGCAGTTCTTC. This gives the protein CASSSGNEQFF.